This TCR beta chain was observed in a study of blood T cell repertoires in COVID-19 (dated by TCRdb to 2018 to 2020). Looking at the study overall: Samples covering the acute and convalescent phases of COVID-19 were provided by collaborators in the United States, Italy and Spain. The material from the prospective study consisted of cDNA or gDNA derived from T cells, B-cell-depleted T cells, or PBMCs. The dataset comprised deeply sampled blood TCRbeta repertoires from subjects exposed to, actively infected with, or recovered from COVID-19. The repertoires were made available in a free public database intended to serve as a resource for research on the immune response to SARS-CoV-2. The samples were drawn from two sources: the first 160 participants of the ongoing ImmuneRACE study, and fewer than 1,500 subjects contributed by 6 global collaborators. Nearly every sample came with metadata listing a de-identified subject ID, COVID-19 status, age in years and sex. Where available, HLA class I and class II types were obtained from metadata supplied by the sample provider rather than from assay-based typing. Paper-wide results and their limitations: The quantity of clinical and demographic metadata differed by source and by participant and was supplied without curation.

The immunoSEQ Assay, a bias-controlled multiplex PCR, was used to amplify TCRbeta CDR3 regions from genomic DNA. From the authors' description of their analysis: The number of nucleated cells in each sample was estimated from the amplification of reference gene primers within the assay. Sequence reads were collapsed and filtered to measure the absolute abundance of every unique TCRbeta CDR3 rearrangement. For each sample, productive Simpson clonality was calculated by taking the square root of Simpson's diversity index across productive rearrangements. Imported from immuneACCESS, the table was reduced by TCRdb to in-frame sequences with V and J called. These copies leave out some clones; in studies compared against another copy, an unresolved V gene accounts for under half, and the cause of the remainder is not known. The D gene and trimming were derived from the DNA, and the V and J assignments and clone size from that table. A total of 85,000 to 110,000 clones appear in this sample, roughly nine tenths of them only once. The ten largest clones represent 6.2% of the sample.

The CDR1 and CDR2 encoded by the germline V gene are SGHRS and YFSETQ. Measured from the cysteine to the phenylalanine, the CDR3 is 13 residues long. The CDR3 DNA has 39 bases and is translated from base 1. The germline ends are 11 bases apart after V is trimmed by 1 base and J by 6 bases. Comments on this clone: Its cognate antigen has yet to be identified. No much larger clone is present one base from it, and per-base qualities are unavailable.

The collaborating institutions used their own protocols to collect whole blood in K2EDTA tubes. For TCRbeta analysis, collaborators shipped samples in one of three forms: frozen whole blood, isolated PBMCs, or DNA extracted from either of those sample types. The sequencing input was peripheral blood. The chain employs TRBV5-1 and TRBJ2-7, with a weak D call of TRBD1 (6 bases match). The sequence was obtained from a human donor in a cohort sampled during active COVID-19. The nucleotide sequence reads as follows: TGCGCCAGCAGCTTGACAGGGTCTCGCGAGCAGTACTTC. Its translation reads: CASSLTGSREQYF.